This T cell receptor (beta chain) was retrieved from a study of T cells in Graves' hyperthyroidism and ophthalmopathy. Graves' hyperthyroidism was deemed stable given no ophthalmopathy progression within 18 months. A roughly 10 ml volume of fresh peripheral blood provided the PBMCs. Germline-derived CDR1 and CDR2 are LNHDA and SQIVND (reference sequence). The length of the CDR3 is 16 residues. Between the trimmed V and J ends, which lost 4 bases and 8 bases, there was a span of 20 bases. It was RNA transcripts that yielded the amplified TCR beta CDR3 regions. HTBI primers were used for first-round RT-PCR of the TCR CDR3. TCRdb reanalysed the multiplex PCR reads using MiXCR and keeps one entry per CDR3 protein. The table includes approximately 870,000 distinct CDR3 sequences, around 39% detected once. In this sample, this clonotype turned up a few times.

This receptor was identified in a man aged 18 to 29 with Graves' hyperthyroidism. Sequenced input: blood. The chain is built from TRBV19 and TRBJ1-4; TRBD1 is a possible D gene (5 bases). CDR3 sequence: CASSTHRDGAEEKLFF. The CDR3 coding sequence is TGTGCCAGTAGTACCCACCGGGATGGGGCTGAAGAAAAACTGTTTTTT.